Sequencing of this T cell receptor (beta chain) was carried out in a study of blood T cell repertoires in COVID-19. For the study at large: From the United States, Italy and Spain came samples of acute and convalescent COVID-19. The analysed material was cDNA or gDNA that came from T cells, B-cell-depleted T cells, or PBMCs.

V lost 0 bases and J lost 8; bases outside the gene matches: 12. Germline V lookup: CDR1 PRHDT, CDR2 FYEKMQ (reference sequence). The CDR3 is 17 amino acids. Authors' data handling: The assay estimated nucleated cells by amplifying reference gene primers. The table came from immunoSEQ multiplex PCR; TCRdb's copy has only in-frame clones and leaves some out. V and J calls and clone size are given by that table; D and trimming were obtained from the DNA. The sample has about 41,000 clones; around nine tenths are singletons. The specimen sequenced was peripheral blood. The J gene is TRBJ2-2, the V gene TRBV13, with 7 positions matching TRBD2. This TCR was recovered from a man aged 55-75 years with acute or convalescent COVID-19. CDR3 region: CASSLGTGGTGAGELFF. The CDR3, as DNA: TGTGCCAGCAGCTTAGGAACGGGGGGAACAGGAGCTGGGGAGCTGTTTTTT.